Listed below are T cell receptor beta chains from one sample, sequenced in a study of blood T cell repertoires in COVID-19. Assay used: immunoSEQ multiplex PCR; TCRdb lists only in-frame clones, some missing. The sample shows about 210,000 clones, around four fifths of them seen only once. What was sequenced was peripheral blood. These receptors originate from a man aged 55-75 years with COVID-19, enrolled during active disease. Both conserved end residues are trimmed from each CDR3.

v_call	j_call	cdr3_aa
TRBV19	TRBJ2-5	ASSSGTTQQETQY
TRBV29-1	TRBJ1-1	SVRGGQADTEAF
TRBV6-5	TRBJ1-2	ASSYSGTGGLYGYT
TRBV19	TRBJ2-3	ASCSGRVDTQY
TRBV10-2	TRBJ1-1	ASSVTGGNTEAF
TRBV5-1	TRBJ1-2	ASSHNLRDSYGYT
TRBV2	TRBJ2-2	ASKVDSNTGELF
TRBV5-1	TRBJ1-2	ASSSLGFNYGYT
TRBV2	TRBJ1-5	ASSRGPSGNQPQH
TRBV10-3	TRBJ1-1	AIRKGQNTEAF
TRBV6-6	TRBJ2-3	ASSYTGQGITDTQY
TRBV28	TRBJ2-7	ASSSSSYEQY
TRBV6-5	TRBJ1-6	AVRTSSYNSPLH
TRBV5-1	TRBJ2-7	ASSWGGTSYEQY
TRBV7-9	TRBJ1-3	ASSLAVTGVGNTIY
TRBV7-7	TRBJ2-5	ASSIDRRETQY
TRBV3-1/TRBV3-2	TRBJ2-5	ASRTSGSRETQY
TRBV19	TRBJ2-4	ASSEGGNIQY
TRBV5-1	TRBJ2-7	ASSLAGGSPSEQY
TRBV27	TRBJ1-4	ASKPTGTGIEKLF
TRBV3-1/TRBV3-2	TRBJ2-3	ASSSSQGTDTQY
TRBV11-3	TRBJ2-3	ASSLGRADTQY
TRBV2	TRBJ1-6	ASSRGSSPLH
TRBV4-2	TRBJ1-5	ASSSGTGAPEPQH
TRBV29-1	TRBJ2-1	SILVSSYNEQF
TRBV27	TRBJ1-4	ASSLSTTGKKLF
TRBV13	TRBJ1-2	ASSLYRTGTNYGYT